The next 14 T cell receptor beta chains were all read from a single sample in a study of T cells in Graves' hyperthyroidism and ophthalmopathy. Amplified TCR beta CDR3 regions derived from RNA transcripts. The HTBI primer set was used in a first-round RT-PCR of the TCR CDR3. TCRdb itself ran the multiplex PCR reads through MiXCR, one entry per CDR3 protein. The sample has some 560,000 distinct CDR3 sequences; 15% to 18% are singletons. Sequencing input: blood. These receptors were collected from a woman aged 25 to 39 with Graves' hyperthyroidism.

This clonotype appeared many times. The chain combines TRBV27 with TRBJ2-3; no clear D. V was trimmed by 4 bases and J by 2 bases, leaving 13 bases between them. This CDR3 has 15 amino acids. CDR1 is MNHEY and CDR2 is SMNVEV in the germline V gene (reference sequence). CDR3 amino acids: CASSSSATYTDTQYF. CDR3 nucleotide sequence: TGTGCCAGCAGTTCCAGCGCGACTTACACAGATACGCAGTATTTT.

This clonotype appeared many times. Compared with germline, one end of the junction differs, possibly owing to a read error. The J gene is TRBJ1-2, the V gene TRBV5-1; possibly TRBD1 for D (5 bases). Germline loops: CDR1 SGHRS, CDR2 YFSETQ. The CDR3 length is 14 residues. The CDR3 sequence: CASTLTVSGYGYTF. CDR3 nucleotides: TGCGCCAGCACCTTGACAGTCTCCGGCTATGGCTACACCTTC.

This clonotype was observed once. The genes are TRBV6-5 and TRBJ2-7, with D possibly TRBD2 on 5 matching bases. Germline values: CDR1 MNHEY, CDR2 SVGAGI. The ends were cut back, 2 bases at V and 6 bases at J, with 17 bases in the middle. The CDR3 spans 15 residues. This CDR3 is CASSYNRETRGEQYF. The CDR3 DNA sequence: TGTGCCAGCAGTTACAACCGGGAAACACGAGGCGAGCAGTACTTC.

This clonotype was seen ten or more times. Written as DNA, the CDR3 is TGTGCCAGCAGCGGCCCGCCGAATCAGCCCCAGCATTTT. Translated, it gives CASSGPPNQPQHF. The V and J genes are TRBV6-2 or TRBV6-3 and TRBJ1-5; D not certain. V shed 6 bases and J shed 4 bases, with 10 bases lying between them. The CDR3 is made up of 13 amino acids. The germline V gene encodes CDR1 MNHEY and CDR2 SVGEGT.

The chain employs TRBV20-1 and TRBJ2-3; TRBD2 agrees at 11 bases. The V gene end was trimmed by 5 bases and the J gene end by 5 bases; junction bases not matched to a gene: 6. Germline V gene lookup returns CDR1 DFQATT and CDR2 SNEGSKA (reference sequence). This CDR3 is 14 amino acids long. The CDR3 here is CSACTSGSVDTQYF. CDR3 in DNA: TGCAGTGCTTGCACTAGCGGGAGTGTAGATACGCAGTATTTT.

This clonotype was observed a few times. The chain recombines TRBV10-1 with TRBJ1-1, with D maybe TRBD1 (5 bases). CDR3 length equals 15 residues. The ends were cut back, 4 bases at V and 4 bases at J, with 16 bases in the middle. The germline V gene has CDR1 WNHNN and CDR2 SYGVQD (reference sequence). The CDR3: CASSGPGVEGTEAFF. DNA of the CDR3: TGCGCCAGCAGTGGCCCGGGGGTTGAGGGCACTGAAGCTTTCTTT.

This clonotype was counted many times. The chain employs TRBV9 and TRBJ2-1; the match to TRBD2 covers 12 bases. Germline trimming cut 0 bases from V and 9 bases from J; bases unmatched to any gene: 7. Germline V lookup: CDR1 SGDLS, CDR2 YYNGEE. This CDR3 is 16 amino acids long. The CDR3 sequence is CASSVARLAGVSEQFF. The CDR3 nucleotides read TGTGCCAGCAGCGTAGCTAGACTAGCGGGAGTGAGTGAGCAGTTCTTC. Together with reference TRBV9 and TRBJ2-1, the CDR3 gives the full variable domain: DSGVTQTPKHLITATGQRVTLRCSPRSGDLSVYWYQQSLDQGLQFLIQYYNGEERAKGNILERFSAQQFPDLHSELNLSSLELGDSALYFCASSVARLAGVSEQFFGPGTRLTVL.

This clonotype was found a few times. The rearrangement links TRBV3-1 to TRBJ2-3, with 7 bases aligning to TRBD2. J lost 4 bases, V lost 0 bases, and 10 bases had no gene match. Germline V lookup: CDR1 LGHDT, CDR2 YNNKEL (reference sequence). The CDR3 spans 17 residues. CDR3 DNA sequence: TGTGCCAGCAGCCAAGAGGGATTAGCGGGCGTTGCAGATACGCAGTATTTT. This codes for CASSQEGLAGVADTQYF.

V gene TRBV30 combines with J gene TRBJ2-4; D unclear. The germline CDR1 and CDR2 sequences are GTSNPN and SVGIG (reference sequence). V was cut by 0 bases and J by 8 bases, with 14 bases left in between. The length of the CDR3 is 14 residues. CDR3 sequence reads: CAWSVLPLLDIQYF. The CDR3 DNA is TGTGCCTGGAGTGTACTACCCCTGCTGGACATTCAGTACTTC.

The sample holds a few counts of this clonotype. The V and J genes are TRBV20-1 and TRBJ2-3; 15 bases line up with TRBD2. J was trimmed by 0 bases and V by 2 bases; bases with no gene match: 12. Per germline, CDR1 DFQATT and CDR2 SNEGSKA (reference sequence). The CDR3 covers 20 residues. CDR3 sequence (DNA): TGCAGTGCTAGACTATGGACTAGCGGGAGGGACGTCTTTAGCACAGATACGCAGTATTTT. Translating gives CSARLWTSGRDVFSTDTQYF.

The J gene is TRBJ2-1, the V gene TRBV6-1; TRBD1 might be the D (5 bases). The V and J ends lost 7 bases and 4 bases respectively, with 8 bases between them. The CDR3 runs 12 residues. Germline V gives CDR1 MNHNS, CDR2 SASEGT. CDR3 region: CASTDSYNEQFF. In DNA, the CDR3 is TGTGCCAGCACCGACAGTTACAATGAGCAGTTCTTC.

The CDR3 loop reads CASSVGAANTGELFF. Here the CDR3 DNA reads TGTGCCAGCAGCGTAGGGGCCGCCAACACCGGGGAGCTGTTTTTT. The chain couples TRBV9 to TRBJ2-2; no clear D. The germline CDR1 and CDR2 sequences are SGDLS and YYNGEE. This CDR3 region has 15 residues. The V end was cut by 0 bases, the J end by 2 bases, with 8 bases between.

The rearrangement joins TRBV24-1 to TRBJ2-1; D could derive from TRBD1 or TRBD2 (5 bases each). This CDR3 contains 20 residues. CDR1 KGHDR and CDR2 SFDVKD come from the germline V gene. V was pared by 3 bases and J by 0 bases, with 23 bases between. This CDR3 reads CATSDERGPGGISSYNEQFF. Written as DNA, the CDR3 is TGTGCCACCAGTGATGAAAGGGGTCCTGGGGGTATTAGCTCCTACAATGAGCAGTTCTTC.

Only a few counts were recorded for this clonotype. This rearrangement joins TRBV18 to TRBJ2-2; tentatively, D is TRBD1 (6 bases). V was pared by 2 bases and J by 0 bases, with 13 bases between. This CDR3 comprises 17 residues. In germline, CDR1 is KGHSH, CDR2 LQKENI. CDR3 amino acids: CASSPFRGKANTGELFF. The CDR3 nucleotides are TGTGCCAGCTCACCATTCAGGGGAAAGGCGAACACCGGGGAGCTGTTTTTT.